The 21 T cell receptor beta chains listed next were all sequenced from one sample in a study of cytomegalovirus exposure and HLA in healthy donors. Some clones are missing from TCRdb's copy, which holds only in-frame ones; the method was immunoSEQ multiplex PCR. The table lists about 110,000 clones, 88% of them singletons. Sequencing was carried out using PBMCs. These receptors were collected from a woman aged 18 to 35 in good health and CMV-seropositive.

The CDR3 bases are TGTGCCAGCAGCTCTCTCGGGACAGCCTCCTACGAGCAGTACTTC. This gives the protein CASSSLGTASYEQYF. The chain employs TRBV5-8 and TRBJ2-7; 7 bases agree with TRBD1. CDR3 size: 15 residues. CDR1 is SGHTS, CDR2 YDEGEE, per germline. With 3 bases clipped from V and 0 bases from J, the junction kept 6 bases outside the gene matches.

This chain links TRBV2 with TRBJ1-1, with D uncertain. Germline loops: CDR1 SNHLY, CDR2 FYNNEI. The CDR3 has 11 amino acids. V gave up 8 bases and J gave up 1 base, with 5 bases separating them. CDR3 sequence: CASRGNTEAFF. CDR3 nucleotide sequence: TGTGCCAGCCGGGGGAACACTGAAGCTTTCTTT.

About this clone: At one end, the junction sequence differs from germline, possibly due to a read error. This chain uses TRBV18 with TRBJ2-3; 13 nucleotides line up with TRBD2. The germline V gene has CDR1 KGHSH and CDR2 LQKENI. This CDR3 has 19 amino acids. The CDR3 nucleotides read TGTGCCGGCTCACCATTTCAACCGGGACTAGCGGGGCAAGGGGATACGCAGTATTTT. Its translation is CAGSPFQPGLAGQGDTQYF. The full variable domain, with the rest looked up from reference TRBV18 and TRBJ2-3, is NAGVMQNPRHLVRRRGQEARLRCSPMKGHSHVYWYRQLPEEGLKFMVYLQKENIIDESGMPKERFSAEFPKEGPSILRIQQVVRGDSAAYFCAGSPFQPGLAGQGDTQYFGPGTRLTVL.

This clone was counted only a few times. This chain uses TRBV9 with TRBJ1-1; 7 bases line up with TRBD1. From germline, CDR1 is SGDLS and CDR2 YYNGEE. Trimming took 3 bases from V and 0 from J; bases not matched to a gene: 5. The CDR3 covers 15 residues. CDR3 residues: CASSAGQVVNTEAFF. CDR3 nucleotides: TGTGCCAGCAGCGCCGGACAGGTAGTGAACACTGAAGCTTTCTTT. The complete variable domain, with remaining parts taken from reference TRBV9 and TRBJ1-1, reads DSGVTQTPKHLITATGQRVTLRCSPRSGDLSVYWYQQSLDQGLQFLIQYYNGEERAKGNILERFSAQQFPDLHSELNLSSLELGDSALYFCASSAGQVVNTEAFFGQGTRLTVV.

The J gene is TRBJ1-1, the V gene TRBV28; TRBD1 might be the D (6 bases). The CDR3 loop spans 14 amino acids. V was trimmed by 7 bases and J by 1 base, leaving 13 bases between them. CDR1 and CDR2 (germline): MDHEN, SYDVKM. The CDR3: CASNIPRGNTEAFF. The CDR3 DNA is TGTGCCAGCAACATCCCCAGGGGGAACACTGAAGCTTTCTTT.

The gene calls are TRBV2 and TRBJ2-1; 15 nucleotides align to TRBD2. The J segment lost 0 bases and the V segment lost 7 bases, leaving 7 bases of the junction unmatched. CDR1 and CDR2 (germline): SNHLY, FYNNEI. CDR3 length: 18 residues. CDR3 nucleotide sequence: TGTGCCAGCATGGGACTAGCGGGGGGTAGGAGCTCCTACAATGAGCAGTTCTTC. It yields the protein CASMGLAGGRSSYNEQFF.

The CDR3 loop is CASTSGTGEGQYV. In DNA form, the CDR3 reads TGTGCCAGCACCTCCGGGACAGGGGAGGGGCAGTACGTC. The genes are TRBV25-1 and TRBJ2-7; TRBD1 matches 10 bases. From germline, CDR1 is MGHDK and CDR2 SYGVNS. After removal of 7 bases from V and 9 bases from J, the junction contained 9 bases not matched to a gene. The CDR3 sequence is 13 residues long.

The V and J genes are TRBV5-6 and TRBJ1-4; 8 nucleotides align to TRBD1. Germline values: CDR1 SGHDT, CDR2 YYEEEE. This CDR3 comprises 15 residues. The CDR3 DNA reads TGTGAACGAGGGGGACAGGAGTCACCTAATGAAAAACTGTTTTTT. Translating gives CERGGQESPNEKLFF.

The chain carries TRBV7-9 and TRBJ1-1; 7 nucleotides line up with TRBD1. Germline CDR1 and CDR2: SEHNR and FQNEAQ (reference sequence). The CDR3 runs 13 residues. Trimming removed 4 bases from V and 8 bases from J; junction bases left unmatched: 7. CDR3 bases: TGTGCCAGCAGCTACCAGACAGGGCGGGAAGCTTTCTTT. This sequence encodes CASSYQTGREAFF. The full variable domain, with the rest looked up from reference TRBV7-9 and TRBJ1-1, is DTGVSQNPRHKITKRGQNVTFRCDPISEHNRLYWYRQTLGQGPEFLTYFQNEAQLEKSRLLSDRFSAERPKGSFSTLEIQRTEQGDSAMYLCASSYQTGREAFFGQGTRLTVV.

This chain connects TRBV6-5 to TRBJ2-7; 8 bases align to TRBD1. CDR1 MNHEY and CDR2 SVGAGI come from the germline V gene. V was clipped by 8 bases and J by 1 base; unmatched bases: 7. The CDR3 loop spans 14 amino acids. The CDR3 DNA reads TGTGCCAGCCGGACAGGGTTGGGTTCCTACGAGCAGTACGTC. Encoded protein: CASRTGLGSYEQYV.

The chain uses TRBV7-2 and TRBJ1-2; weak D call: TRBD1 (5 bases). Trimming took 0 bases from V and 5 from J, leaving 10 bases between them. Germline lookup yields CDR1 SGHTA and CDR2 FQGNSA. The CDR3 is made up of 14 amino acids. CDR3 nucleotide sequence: TGTGCCAGCAGCTTAGCGATCAAGGGGTATGGCTACACCTTC. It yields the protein CASSLAIKGYGYTF.

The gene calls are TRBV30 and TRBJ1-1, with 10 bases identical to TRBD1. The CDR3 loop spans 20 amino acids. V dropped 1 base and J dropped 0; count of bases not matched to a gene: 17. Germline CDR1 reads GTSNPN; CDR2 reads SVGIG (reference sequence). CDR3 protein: CAWSGQRGDRGRGLNTEAFF. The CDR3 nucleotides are TGTGCCTGGAGTGGGCAGCGGGGAGACAGGGGGCGGGGGTTGAACACTGAAGCTTTCTTT. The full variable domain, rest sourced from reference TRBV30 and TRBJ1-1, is SQTIHQWPATLVQPVGSPLSLECTVEGTSNPNLYWYRQAAGRGLQLLFYSVGIGQISSEVPQNLSASRPQDRQFILSSKKLLLSDSGFYLCAWSGQRGDRGRGLNTEAFFGQGTRLTVV.

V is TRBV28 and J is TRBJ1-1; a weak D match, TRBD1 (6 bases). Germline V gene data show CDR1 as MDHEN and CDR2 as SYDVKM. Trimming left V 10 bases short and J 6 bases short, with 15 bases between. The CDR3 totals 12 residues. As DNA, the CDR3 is TGTGCCACCTTCGGGACACGGTCTGAAGCTTTCTTT. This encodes CATFGTRSEAFF.

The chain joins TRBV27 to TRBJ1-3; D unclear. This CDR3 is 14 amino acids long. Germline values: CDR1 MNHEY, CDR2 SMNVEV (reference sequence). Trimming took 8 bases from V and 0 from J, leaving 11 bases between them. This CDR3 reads CASSQTDSGNTIYF. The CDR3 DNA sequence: TGTGCCAGCTCCCAGACTGACTCTGGAAACACCATATATTTT.

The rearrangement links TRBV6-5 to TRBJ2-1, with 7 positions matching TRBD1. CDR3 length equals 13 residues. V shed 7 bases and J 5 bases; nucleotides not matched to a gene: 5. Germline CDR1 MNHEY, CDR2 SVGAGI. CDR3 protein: CASTTGSHNEQFF. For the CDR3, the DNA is TGTGCCAGCACGACAGGGAGCCACAATGAGCAGTTCTTC.

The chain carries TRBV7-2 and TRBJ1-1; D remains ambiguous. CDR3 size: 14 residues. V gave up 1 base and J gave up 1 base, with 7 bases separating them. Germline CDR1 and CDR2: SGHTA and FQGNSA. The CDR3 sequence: CASSLGAGNTEAFF. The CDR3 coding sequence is TGTGCCAGCAGCTTAGGGGCAGGGAACACTGAAGCTTTCTTT.

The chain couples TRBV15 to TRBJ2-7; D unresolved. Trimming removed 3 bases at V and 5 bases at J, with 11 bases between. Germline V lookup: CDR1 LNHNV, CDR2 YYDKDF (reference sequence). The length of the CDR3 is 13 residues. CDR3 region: CATSSASMNEQYF. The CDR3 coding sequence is TGTGCCACCAGCAGCGCATCTATGAACGAGCAGTACTTC.

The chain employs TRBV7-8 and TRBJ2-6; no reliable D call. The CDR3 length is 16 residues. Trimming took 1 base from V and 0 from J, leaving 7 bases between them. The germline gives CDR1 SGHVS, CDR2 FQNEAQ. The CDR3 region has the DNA TGTGCCAGCAGCTTAGTGGGCCTCTCTGGGGCCAACGTCCTGACTTTC. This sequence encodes CASSLVGLSGANVLTF.

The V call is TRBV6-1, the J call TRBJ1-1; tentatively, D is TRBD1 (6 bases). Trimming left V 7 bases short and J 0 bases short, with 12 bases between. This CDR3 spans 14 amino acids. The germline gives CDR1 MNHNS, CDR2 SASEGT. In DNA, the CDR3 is TGTGCCAGCACTTGGACAGACATGAACACTGAAGCTTTCTTT. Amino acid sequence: CASTWTDMNTEAFF.

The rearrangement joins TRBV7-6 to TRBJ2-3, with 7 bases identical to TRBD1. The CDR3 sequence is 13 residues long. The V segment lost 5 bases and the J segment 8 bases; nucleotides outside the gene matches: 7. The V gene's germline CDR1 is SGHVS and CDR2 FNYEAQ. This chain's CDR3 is CASSRTGGGTQYF. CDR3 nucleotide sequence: TGTGCCAGCAGCCGGACAGGCGGAGGTACGCAGTATTTT.

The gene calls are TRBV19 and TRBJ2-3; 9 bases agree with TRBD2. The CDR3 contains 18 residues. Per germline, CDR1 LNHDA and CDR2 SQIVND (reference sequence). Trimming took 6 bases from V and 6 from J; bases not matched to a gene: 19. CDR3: CASRPGWLAGVQSDTQYF. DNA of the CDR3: TGTGCCAGTAGACCCGGGTGGTTAGCGGGGGTCCAAAGTGATACGCAGTATTTT.